The clone carrying this TCR beta chain was picked up a small number of times. The antigen remains unidentified. The data were taken from a study of PD-1 blockade in classical Hodgkin lymphoma. Brentuximab vedotin exposure varied, and every patient relapsed after autologous stem cell transplantation. CDR1 is ENHRY, CDR2 SYGVKD, per germline. There are 12 residues in the CDR3. The germline V and J ends were trimmed by 2 bases and 3 bases, with 4 bases remaining between them. Sequenced by immunoSEQ multiplex PCR; TCRdb stores in-frame clones only, minus some. The sample records roughly 140,000 clones, around four fifths being singletons. Study outcomes and limitations: Diminished baseline TCR diversity has been reported in newly diagnosed patients relative to healthy donors. There was a significant rise in CD4+ TCR diversity by C4D1, with no such rise for CD8+.

This specimen consisted of peripheral blood mononuclear cells (PBMCs), obtained before the second cycle of nivolumab. This TCR came from a human donor with classical Hodgkin lymphoma. The chain couples TRBV10-3 to TRBJ1-1, with D unclear. CDR3 DNA sequence: TGTGCCATCAGTGAGGGGCACACTGAAGCTTTCTTT. Encoded protein: CAISEGHTEAFF.